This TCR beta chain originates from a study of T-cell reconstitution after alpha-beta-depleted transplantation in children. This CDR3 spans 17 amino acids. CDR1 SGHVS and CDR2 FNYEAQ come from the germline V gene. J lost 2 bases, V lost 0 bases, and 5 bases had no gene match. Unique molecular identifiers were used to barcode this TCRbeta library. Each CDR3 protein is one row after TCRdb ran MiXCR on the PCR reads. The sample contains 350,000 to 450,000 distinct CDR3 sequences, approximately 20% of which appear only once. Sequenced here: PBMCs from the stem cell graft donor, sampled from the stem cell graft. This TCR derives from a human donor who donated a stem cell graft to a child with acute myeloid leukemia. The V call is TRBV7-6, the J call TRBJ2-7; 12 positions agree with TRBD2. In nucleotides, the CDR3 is TGTGCCAGCAGCTTAGCCTCGGCTAGCGGGAGGGCCTACGAGCAGTACTTC. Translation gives CASSLASASGRAYEQYF. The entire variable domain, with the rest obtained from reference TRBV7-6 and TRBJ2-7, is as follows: GAGVSQSPRYKVTKRGQDVALRCDPISGHVSLYWYRQALGQGPEFLTYFNYEAQQDKSGLPNDRFSAERPEGSISTLTIQRTEQRDSAMYRCASSLASASGRAYEQYFGPGTRLTVT.